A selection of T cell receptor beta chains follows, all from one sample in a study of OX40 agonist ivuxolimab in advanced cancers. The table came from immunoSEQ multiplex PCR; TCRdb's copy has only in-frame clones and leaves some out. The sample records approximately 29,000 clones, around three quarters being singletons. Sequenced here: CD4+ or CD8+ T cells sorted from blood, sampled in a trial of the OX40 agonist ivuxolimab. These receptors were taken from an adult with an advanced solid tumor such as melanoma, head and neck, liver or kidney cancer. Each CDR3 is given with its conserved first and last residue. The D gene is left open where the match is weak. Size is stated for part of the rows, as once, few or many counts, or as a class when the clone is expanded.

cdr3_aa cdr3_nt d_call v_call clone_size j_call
CASSVGTVANTGELFF TGTGCCAGTAGTGTCGGGACAGTTGCAAACACCGGGGAGCTGTTTTTT TRBD1 TRBV19 . TRBJ2-2
CASSNRETDTQYF TGTGCCAGCTCAAACAGGGAGACAGATACGCAGTATTTT . TRBV18 . TRBJ2-3
CASSRGREMGDTGELFF TGTGCCAGCAGCCGGGGGAGGGAAATGGGAGACACCGGGGAGCTGTTTTTT TRBD2 TRBV11-3 once TRBJ2-2
CASKRWAGTGLYEQYF TGTGCCAGCAAACGGTGGGCCGGGACAGGACTTTACGAGCAGTACTTC TRBD1 TRBV2 once TRBJ2-7
CASSLSLTPVPYEQYF TGTGCCAGCTCACTTTCTCTGACACCCGTTCCCTACGAGCAGTACTTC . TRBV18 . TRBJ2-7
CASSPTGEAFF TGTGCCAGCTCACCGACAGGGGAAGCTTTCTTT TRBD1 TRBV18 . TRBJ1-1
CASMGQGQYEQYF TGTGCCAGCATGGGACAGGGGCAATACGAGCAGTACTTC TRBD1 TRBV2 few TRBJ2-7
CATSSRVDKTFF TGTGCCACCAGCTCCCGGGTCGATAAAACTTTCTTT . TRBV15 . TRBJ1-1
CASSLWAENTEAFF TGTGCCAGCAGCTTATGGGCAGAGAACACTGAAGCTTTCTTT . TRBV7-2 . TRBJ1-1
CASSLSGGRYEQYF TGTGCCAGCAGTTTATCTGGTGGGCGCTACGAGCAGTACTTC . TRBV28 . TRBJ2-7
CASSPPGQGAGYTF TGTGCCAGCTCACCACCGGGACAGGGGGCAGGCTACACCTTC TRBD1 TRBV18 . TRBJ1-2
CASSVAGGPQVF TGTGCCAGCAGCGTAGCTGGGGGGCCCCAGGTCTTT . TRBV9 . TRBJ1-1
CASSLGQGALTDTQYF TGTGCCAGCAGTCTGGGACAGGGGGCGCTCACAGATACGCAGTATTTT TRBD1 TRBV28 . TRBJ2-3
CASSSGLAPFQETQYF TGCGCCAGCAGCTCCGGACTAGCTCCATTCCAAGAGACCCAGTACTTC TRBD2 TRBV5-1 . TRBJ2-5
CASSSLAGLTDTQYF TGTGCCAGCAGCTCGTTAGCGGGGCTCACAGATACGCAGTATTTT TRBD2 TRBV7-9 . TRBJ2-3
CASSLMGEQYF TGTGCCAGCAGCTTGATGGGGGAGCAGTACTTC . TRBV5-5 . TRBJ2-7
CASSFEGLADTYEQYF TGTGCCAGCAGCTTTGAGGGGCTAGCGGACACCTACGAGCAGTACTTC . TRBV12-1 . TRBJ2-7
CASSVGAGPSQETQYF TGTGCCAGCAGCGTCGGAGCAGGGCCAAGCCAAGAGACCCAGTACTTC . TRBV9 . TRBJ2-5
CASRLWGYNQPQHF TGTGCCAGCAGACTCTGGGGGTACAATCAGCCCCAGCATTTT . TRBV28 once TRBJ1-5
CASSLAGTQSMGGYTF TGTGCCAGCAGCTTAGCCGGGACACAAAGTATGGGGGGCTACACCTTC . TRBV7-9 . TRBJ1-2
CASSQGGGGPFAEAFF TGTGCCAGCAGCCAAGGCGGGGGGGGGCCCTTCGCTGAAGCTTTCTTT . TRBV14 . TRBJ1-1
CASRGDNTNYGYTF TGCGCCAGCAGGGGTGACAATACTAACTATGGCTACACCTTC . TRBV5-1 . TRBJ1-2
CASSPYGVETQYF TGTGCCAGCAGTCCATACGGGGTAGAGACCCAGTACTTC . TRBV7-3 . TRBJ2-5
CASSLRTDVTYEQYF TGTGCCAGCAGCTTAAGGACCGATGTAACCTACGAGCAGTACTTC . TRBV11-2 . TRBJ2-7
CASRPETSGGREQFF TGCGCCAGCAGACCCGAGACTAGCGGGGGGCGGGAGCAGTTCTTC TRBD2 TRBV5-1 . TRBJ2-1
CASSRGTGGLNSPLHF TGTGCCAGTAGTAGGGGGACAGGGGGGCTTAATTCACCCCTCCACTTT TRBD1 TRBV19 . TRBJ1-6
CASSRPGTGNTEAFF TGTGCCAGCAGTAGACCCGGGACAGGTAACACTGAAGCTTTCTTT TRBD1 TRBV28 once TRBJ1-1
CASSLMGQGTDTQYF TGCGCCAGCAGCTTGATGGGACAGGGAACAGATACGCAGTATTTT TRBD1 TRBV5-1 . TRBJ2-3
CASSPGRITDTQYF TGTGCCAGCAGCCCGGGACGGATCACAGATACGCAGTATTTT . TRBV5-5 . TRBJ2-3
CASSLGEPYNEQFF TGCGCCAGCAGCTTGGGGGAACCCTACAATGAGCAGTTCTTC . TRBV5-1 once TRBJ2-1
CASSLTANTEAFF TGTGCCAGCTCCCTGACAGCGAACACTGAAGCTTTCTTT . TRBV18 few TRBJ1-1
CASSEYGVGQILSLGYYGYTF TGTGCCAGCAGTGAATATGGAGTGGGGCAGATTTTATCCCTGGGGTACTATGGCTACACCTTC . TRBV6-1 few TRBJ1-2
CASRSGGGNTEAFF TGTGCCAGCAGGTCAGGTGGGGGGAACACTGAAGCTTTCTTT . TRBV7-3 . TRBJ1-1
CASQSSSYNEQFF TGCGCGAGCCAGTCTAGCTCCTACAATGAGCAGTTCTTC . TRBV4-1 . TRBJ2-1
CASSSGTGNSPLHF TGTGCCAGCAGCTCCGGGACAGGAAATTCACCCCTCCACTTT TRBD1 TRBV11-2 . TRBJ1-6
CASSLSQQWETQYF TGTGCCAGCAGCTTGAGTCAACAGTGGGAGACCCAGTACTTC . TRBV5-6 . TRBJ2-5
CAWSFGGGGRRTDTQYF TGTGCCTGGAGTTTCGGGGGTGGAGGTCGGCGCACAGATACGCAGTATTTT . TRBV30 . TRBJ2-3
CASSTSYQPQHF TGTGCCAGTAGTACCTCGTACCAGCCCCAGCATTTT . TRBV19 . TRBJ1-5
CASSSGFGELFF TGTGCCAGCAGCTCAGGGTTTGGGGAGCTGTTTTTT . TRBV2 . TRBJ2-2
CASSFLRLAGGRLREQFF TGTGCCAGCAGCTTCCTCCGACTAGCGGGGGGGCGGCTTCGTGAGCAGTTCTTC TRBD2 TRBV11-2 . TRBJ2-1
CASSPPGQGMHTEAFF TGTGCCAGCAGCCCTCCGGGACAGGGGATGCACACTGAAGCTTTCTTT TRBD1 TRBV9 . TRBJ1-1
CASSLVGLGGYTF TGTGCCAGCAGCTTAGTGGGGCTTGGGGGCTACACCTTC . TRBV13 . TRBJ1-2
CASSLLLLTSGQETQYF TGTGCCAGCAGCCTCCTCCTCTTGACTAGCGGGCAAGAGACCCAGTACTTC TRBD2 TRBV13 . TRBJ2-5
CAWRGPGQAIYEQYF TGTGCCTGGAGGGGCCCGGGACAGGCGATCTACGAGCAGTACTTC TRBD1 TRBV30 few TRBJ2-7
CASSLEPGSKLFF TGTGCCAGCAGCTTAGAACCGGGGTCAAAACTGTTTTTT . TRBV11-2 once TRBJ1-4
CASSKNSPGTSGETQETQYF TGTGCCAGCAGCAAAAATTCTCCGGGGACTAGCGGGGAGACCCAAGAGACCCAGTACTTC . TRBV21-1 few TRBJ2-5
CASSVEAGGGAIEQFF TGTGCCAGCAGCGTAGAAGCCGGCGGGGGGGCGATTGAGCAGTTCTTC TRBD2 TRBV9 . TRBJ2-1
CASSLEGRVSYNEQFF TGTGCCAGCAGCTTGGAGGGCAGGGTTTCCTACAATGAGCAGTTCTTC . TRBV5-6 . TRBJ2-1
CAWSVLPEDTEAFF TGTGCCTGGAGTGTACTGCCCGAGGACACTGAAGCTTTCTTT . TRBV30 . TRBJ1-1
CASSYADREGAFF TGCGCCAGCAGTTACGCGGACAGGGAAGGGGCTTTCTTT TRBD1 TRBV5-1 . TRBJ1-1
CASSVHVASQETQYF TGTGCCAGCAGCGTACACGTAGCTAGTCAAGAGACCCAGTACTTC . TRBV9 . TRBJ2-5
CASQQGAAEAFF TGTGCCAGCCAACAGGGGGCAGCTGAAGCTTTCTTT TRBD1 TRBV7-9 . TRBJ1-1
CASSPTGDPYNEQFF TGTGCCAGCAGTCCCACAGGGGATCCATACAATGAGCAGTTCTTC TRBD1 TRBV28 . TRBJ2-1
CASSARDRVTYEQYF TGCGCCAGCAGCGCAAGGGACAGGGTAACCTACGAGCAGTACTTC TRBD1 TRBV5-1 . TRBJ2-7
CASSDRTGSTDTQYF TGTGCCAGCAGTGACAGGACAGGGAGCACAGATACGCAGTATTTT TRBD1 TRBV2 . TRBJ2-3